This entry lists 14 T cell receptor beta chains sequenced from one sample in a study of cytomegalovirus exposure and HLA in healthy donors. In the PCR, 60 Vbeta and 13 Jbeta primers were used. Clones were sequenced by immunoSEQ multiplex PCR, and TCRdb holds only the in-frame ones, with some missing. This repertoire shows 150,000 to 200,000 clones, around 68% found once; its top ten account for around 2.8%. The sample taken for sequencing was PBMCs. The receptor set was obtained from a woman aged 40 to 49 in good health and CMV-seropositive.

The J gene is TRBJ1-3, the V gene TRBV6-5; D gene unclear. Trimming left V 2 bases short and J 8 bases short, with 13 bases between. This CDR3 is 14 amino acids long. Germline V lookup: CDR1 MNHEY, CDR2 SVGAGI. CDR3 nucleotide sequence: TGTGCCAGCAGTTACGGCGGAGCGGATCACACCATATATTTT. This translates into CASSYGGADHTIYF.

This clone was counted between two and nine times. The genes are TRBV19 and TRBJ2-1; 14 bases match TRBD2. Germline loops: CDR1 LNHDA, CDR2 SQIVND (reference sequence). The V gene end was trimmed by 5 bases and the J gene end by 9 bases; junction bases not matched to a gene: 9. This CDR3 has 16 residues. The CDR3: CASSVIGTSGSSEQFF. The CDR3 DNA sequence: TGTGCCAGTAGTGTAATTGGGACTAGCGGGAGTTCTGAGCAGTTCTTC.

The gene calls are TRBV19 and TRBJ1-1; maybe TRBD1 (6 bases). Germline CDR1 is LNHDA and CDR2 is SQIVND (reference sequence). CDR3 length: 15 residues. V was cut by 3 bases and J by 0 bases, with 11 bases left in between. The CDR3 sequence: CASSMGHTMNTEAFF. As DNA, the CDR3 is TGTGCCAGTAGTATGGGACACACAATGAACACTGAAGCTTTCTTT.

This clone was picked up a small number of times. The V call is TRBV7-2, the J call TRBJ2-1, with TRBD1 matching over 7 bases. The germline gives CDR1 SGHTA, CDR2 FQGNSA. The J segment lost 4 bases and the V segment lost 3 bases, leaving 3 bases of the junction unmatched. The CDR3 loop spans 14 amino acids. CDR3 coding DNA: TGTGCCAGCAGCTTTGACAGGGTATACAATGAGCAGTTCTTC. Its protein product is CASSFDRVYNEQFF.

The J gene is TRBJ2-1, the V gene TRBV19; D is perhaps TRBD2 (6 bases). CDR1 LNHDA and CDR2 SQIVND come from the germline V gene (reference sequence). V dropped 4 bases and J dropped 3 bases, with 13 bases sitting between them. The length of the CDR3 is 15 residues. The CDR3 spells CASSRRDPLYNEQFF. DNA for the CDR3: TGTGCCAGTAGTAGGCGGGATCCACTCTACAATGAGCAGTTCTTC.

The DNA for the CDR3 is TGTGCCAGCAGTTACTCTAGGGGTGCTCAGCCCCAGCATTTT. Protein product: CASSYSRGAQPQHF. V and J are TRBV6-5 and TRBJ1-5; tentative D call: TRBD1 (5 bases). The CDR3 totals 14 residues. The V and J ends lost 0 bases and 6 bases respectively, with 9 bases between them. CDR1 and CDR2 (germline): MNHEY, SVGAGI.

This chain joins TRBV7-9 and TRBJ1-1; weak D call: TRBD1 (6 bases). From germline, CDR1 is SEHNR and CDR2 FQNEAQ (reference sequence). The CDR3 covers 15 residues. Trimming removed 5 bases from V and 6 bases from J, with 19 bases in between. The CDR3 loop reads CASSPSGGAFAEAFF. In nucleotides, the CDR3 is TGTGCCAGCAGCCCAAGTGGGGGGGCTTTCGCTGAAGCTTTCTTT.

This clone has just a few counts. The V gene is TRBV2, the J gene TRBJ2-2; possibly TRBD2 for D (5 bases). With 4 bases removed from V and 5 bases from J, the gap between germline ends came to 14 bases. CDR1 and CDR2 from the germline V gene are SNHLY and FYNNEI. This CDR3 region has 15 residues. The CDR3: CASSAVLPGTGELFF. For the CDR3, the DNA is TGTGCCAGCAGTGCGGTCCTCCCGGGGACCGGGGAGCTGTTTTTT.

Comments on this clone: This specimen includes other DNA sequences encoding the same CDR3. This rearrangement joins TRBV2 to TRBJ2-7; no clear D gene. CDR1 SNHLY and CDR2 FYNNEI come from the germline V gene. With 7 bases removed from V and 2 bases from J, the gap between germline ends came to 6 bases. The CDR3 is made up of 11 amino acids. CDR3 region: CASTSAYEQYF. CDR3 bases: TGTGCCAGCACCTCCGCCTACGAGCAGTACTTC.

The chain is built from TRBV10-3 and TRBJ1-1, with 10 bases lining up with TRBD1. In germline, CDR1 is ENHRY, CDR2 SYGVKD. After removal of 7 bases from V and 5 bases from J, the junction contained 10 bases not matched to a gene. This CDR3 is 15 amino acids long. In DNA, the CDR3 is TGTGCCATCATGCCGGGACAGGGGTTGTGGACTGAAGCTTTCTTT. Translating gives CAIMPGQGLWTEAFF.

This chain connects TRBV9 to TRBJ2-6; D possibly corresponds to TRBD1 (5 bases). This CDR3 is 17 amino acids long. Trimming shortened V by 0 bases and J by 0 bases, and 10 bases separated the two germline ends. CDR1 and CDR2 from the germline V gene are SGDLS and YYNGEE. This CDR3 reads CASSVGGHNSGANVLTF. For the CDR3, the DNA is TGTGCCAGCAGCGTAGGTGGACACAACTCTGGGGCCAACGTCCTGACTTTC.

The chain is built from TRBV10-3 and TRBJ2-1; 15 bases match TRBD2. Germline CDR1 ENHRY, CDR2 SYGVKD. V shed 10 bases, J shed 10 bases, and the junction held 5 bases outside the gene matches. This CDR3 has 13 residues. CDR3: CATGTSGGWEQFF. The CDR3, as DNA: TGTGCCACCGGGACTAGCGGGGGGTGGGAGCAGTTCTTC.

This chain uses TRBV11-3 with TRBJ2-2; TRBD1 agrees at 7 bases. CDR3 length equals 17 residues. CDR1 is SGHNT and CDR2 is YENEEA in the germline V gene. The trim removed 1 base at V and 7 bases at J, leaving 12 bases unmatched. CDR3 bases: TGTGCCAGCAGCTTAGCCCTAAACCTACAGGGGAACGGGGAGCTGTTTTTT. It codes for CASSLALNLQGNGELFF.

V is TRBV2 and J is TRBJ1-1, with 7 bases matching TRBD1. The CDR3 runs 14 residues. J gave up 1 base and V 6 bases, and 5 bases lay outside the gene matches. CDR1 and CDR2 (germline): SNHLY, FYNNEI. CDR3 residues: CASRRQGTNTEAFF. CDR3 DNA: TGTGCCAGCAGGAGACAGGGCACGAACACTGAAGCTTTCTTT.